Detailed here is one TCR beta chain. The ends were cut back, 0 bases at V and 3 bases at J, with 15 bases in the middle. The CDR3 length is 16 residues. From germline, CDR1 is LNHDA and CDR2 SQIVND (reference sequence). 60 Vbeta and 13 Jbeta primers were used in PCR. Assay used: immunoSEQ multiplex PCR; TCRdb lists only in-frame clones, some missing. This sample contains over 200,000 clones. These data belong to a study of cytomegalovirus exposure and HLA in healthy donors. The source is a woman aged 25 to 45 in good health and CMV-seropositive. The rearrangement links TRBV19 to TRBJ2-7; D is perhaps TRBD1 (6 bases). Material: PBMCs. The CDR3 nucleotides read TGTGCCAGTAGTATAGATCTAGGACAGTCTAACTACGAGCAGTACTTC. It specifies CASSIDLGQSNYEQYF.